The 28 T cell receptor beta chains below were found in one sample sequenced in a study of blood T cell repertoires in COVID-19. TCRdb's copy holds only in-frame clones and misses some; the assay was immunoSEQ multiplex PCR. The sample includes approximately 480,000 clones, 75% to 90% of them seen just once. What was sequenced was peripheral blood. Receptors were obtained from a young man with COVID-19, enrolled during active disease.

The rearrangement uses TRBV5-1 and TRBJ1-2, with 8 nucleotides matching TRBD1. CDR3 length: 15 residues. The J segment lost 5 bases and the V segment lost 1 base, leaving 7 bases of the junction unmatched. Germline CDR1 reads SGHRS; CDR2 reads YFSETQ. The CDR3 region is CASSLRQGAIYGYTF. The CDR3 DNA reads as TGCGCCAGCAGCTTGAGGCAGGGGGCTATATATGGCTACACCTTC.

The genes are TRBV11-3 and TRBJ2-1, with TRBD2 identical over 8 bases. V gave up 1 base and J gave up 5 bases; unmatched junction bases: 13. The germline gives CDR1 SGHNT, CDR2 YENEEA. The CDR3 is 18 amino acids. The CDR3 region has the DNA TGTGCCAGCAGCTTAGCCCAGCGGGGGAAAAGGGCTCACAATGAGCAGTTCTTC. Its translation: CASSLAQRGKRAHNEQFF.

The V call is TRBV24-1, the J call TRBJ2-1, with 10 nucleotides matching TRBD2. The CDR3 length is 14 residues. V dropped 5 bases and J dropped 10; count of bases not matched to a gene: 7. CDR1 is KGHDR, CDR2 SFDVKD, per germline. CDR3 coding DNA: TGTGCCACCAGTGGAGGACTAGCGGTAGGCGAGCAGTTCTTC. It specifies CATSGGLAVGEQFF.

The chain employs TRBV25-1 and TRBJ1-1; tentative D call: TRBD1 (5 bases). The CDR3 loop spans 15 amino acids. V was pared by 3 bases and J by 1 base, with 12 bases between. Germline values: CDR1 MGHDK, CDR2 SYGVNS. As DNA, the CDR3 is TGTGCCAGCAGTGACGACAGACCAGGGAACACTGAAGCTTTCTTT. It yields the protein CASSDDRPGNTEAFF. Based on the CDR3 plus reference TRBV25-1 and TRBJ1-1, the full variable domain is EADIYQTPRYLVIGTGKKITLECSQTMGHDKMYWYQQDPGMELHLIHYSYGVNSTEKGDLSSESTVSRIRTEHFPLTLESARPSHTSQYLCASSDDRPGNTEAFFGQGTRLTVV.

The chain uses TRBV27 and TRBJ1-6; TRBD1 matches 8 bases. This CDR3 contains 15 residues. Per the germline V gene, CDR1 is MNHEY and CDR2 is SMNVEV (reference sequence). J lost 7 bases, V lost 6 bases, and 8 bases had no gene match. CDR3 sequence: CASSPRQGPNSPLHF. CDR3 nucleotides: TGTGCCAGCAGCCCTCGACAGGGGCCAAATTCACCCCTCCACTTT.

The rearrangement uses TRBV6-5 and TRBJ1-2, with D possibly matching TRBD1 (5 bases). The CDR3 covers 15 residues. The germline gives CDR1 MNHEY, CDR2 SVGAGI. Trimming removed 7 bases from V and 2 bases from J, with 17 bases in between. The DNA of the CDR3 is TGTGCCAGCACTTTGACAGCCCAGTCGAACTATGGCTACACCTTC. Encoded protein: CASTLTAQSNYGYTF.

This clone was found a few times. The chain employs TRBV19 and TRBJ1-1, with 7 bases lining up with TRBD1. Germline lookup yields CDR1 LNHDA and CDR2 SQIVND (reference sequence). The CDR3 consists of 14 residues. Losses at the gene ends were 5 bases for V and 1 base for J; bases not matched to a gene: 4. This CDR3 is CASSARQGNTEAFF. For the CDR3, the DNA is TGTGCCAGTAGTGCCCGACAGGGGAACACTGAAGCTTTCTTT.

This rearrangement joins TRBV30 to TRBJ2-1; TRBD2 matches at 9 bases. Trimming cost V 1 base and J 5 bases; bases outside gene matches: 6. This CDR3 region has 15 residues. Per germline, CDR1 GTSNPN and CDR2 SVGIG (reference sequence). The CDR3 loop reads CAWSGWTSEHNEQFF. CDR3 nucleotides: TGTGCCTGGAGTGGGTGGACTAGCGAACACAATGAGCAGTTCTTC.

The chain recombines TRBV28 with TRBJ1-4; D uncertain. V was shortened by 5 bases and J by 1 base, with 8 bases between the two germline ends. This CDR3 spans 14 amino acids. The V gene's germline CDR1 is MDHEN and CDR2 SYDVKM. The CDR3 sequence is CASSRHRTNEKLFF. In DNA, the CDR3 is TGTGCCAGCAGTAGACACAGAACTAATGAAAAACTGTTTTTT.

The gene calls are TRBV19 and TRBJ2-1; 7 bases line up with TRBD2. The ends lost 1 base at V and 5 bases at J; junction bases unmatched: 5. Germline V gene data show CDR1 as LNHDA and CDR2 as SQIVND (reference sequence). This CDR3 spans 15 amino acids. The CDR3: CASSIVWLADNEQFF. CDR3 sequence (DNA): TGTGCCAGTAGTATAGTGTGGCTAGCGGACAATGAGCAGTTCTTC.

This sequence joins TRBV2 and TRBJ2-7; D may be TRBD2 (5 bases). CDR3 length equals 17 residues. Germline V gives CDR1 SNHLY, CDR2 FYNNEI. Trimming removed 3 bases at V and 1 base at J, with 19 bases between. CDR3 DNA sequence: TGTGCCAGCAGTGAGGTGGCGGGCCTTGAGATTTCCTACGAGCAGTACTTC. It yields the protein CASSEVAGLEISYEQYF.

The gene calls are TRBV7-2 and TRBJ1-4; D is uncertain. Germline CDR1 and CDR2: SGHTA and FQGNSA. CDR3 size: 15 residues. Deletions cut 1 base from V and 8 bases from J, with 14 bases between. CDR3 bases: TGTGCCAGCAGCTTAGTAGGATCCTCCGGGGAAAAACTGTTTTTT. Translating gives CASSLVGSSGEKLFF. The full variable domain, completed using reference TRBV7-2 and TRBJ1-4, is GAGVSQSPSNKVTEKGKDVELRCDPISGHTALYWYRQSLGQGLEFLIYFQGNSAPDKSGLPSDRFSAERTGGSVSTLTIQRTQQEDSAVYLCASSLVGSSGEKLFFGSGTQLSVL.

This chain joins TRBV24-1 and TRBJ1-2; maybe TRBD1 (5 bases). Germline-derived CDR1 and CDR2 are KGHDR and SFDVKD. CDR3 length: 10 residues. V dropped 9 bases and J dropped 6 bases, with 7 bases sitting between them. The CDR3 nucleotides read TGTGCCACCCCGGGGGATGGCTACACCTTC. The encoded protein is CATPGDGYTF.

Notes on this clone: Distinct nucleotide sequences in the sample also encode this CDR3. The chain has TRBV5-4 and TRBJ2-3; tentatively, D is TRBD2 (6 bases). The CDR3 spans 14 residues. Germline loops: CDR1 SGHNT, CDR2 YYREEE (reference sequence). The V end was cut by 1 base, the J end by 5 bases, with 11 bases between. The CDR3 region has the DNA TGTGCCAGCAGCTTGAGTGGTAGCGGAGATACGCAGTATTTT. This gives the protein CASSLSGSGDTQYF.

The gene calls are TRBV19 and TRBJ2-6, with TRBD1 identical over 11 bases. Germline V CDR1 and CDR2: LNHDA, SQIVND (reference sequence). Trimming removed 10 bases from V and 4 bases from J; junction bases left unmatched: 9. There are 16 residues in the CDR3. The DNA for the CDR3 is TGTGCCACCAGGGACAGGGGGACCGCAGGGGCCAACGTCCTGACTTTC. It codes for CATRDRGTAGANVLTF.

This rearrangement joins TRBV6-1 to TRBJ1-2; 8 nucleotides match TRBD1. Germline CDR1 is MNHNS and CDR2 is SASEGT. The CDR3 extends over 16 amino acids. V gave up 0 bases and J gave up 4 bases; unmatched junction bases: 7. As DNA, the CDR3 is TGTGCCAGCAGTGAAGCCGGGACAGGACCGAGCTATGGCTACACCTTC. It is translated as CASSEAGTGPSYGYTF.

The rearrangement joins TRBV19 to TRBJ2-1; TRBD2 agrees at 9 bases. V lost 1 base, J lost 4 bases, and 8 bases stayed unmatched. Germline lookup yields CDR1 LNHDA and CDR2 SQIVND (reference sequence). The CDR3 spans 17 residues. The CDR3 DNA sequence: TGTGCCAGTAGTATAGTTCAGCGGGGGGCTCAGTACAATGAGCAGTTCTTC. As protein: CASSIVQRGAQYNEQFF.

This chain joins TRBV24-1 and TRBJ2-2, with a tentative D call TRBD2 (6 bases). V was trimmed by 5 bases and J by 4 bases, leaving 16 bases between them. The germline CDR1 and CDR2 sequences are KGHDR and SFDVKD. There are 16 residues in the CDR3. DNA of the CDR3: TGTGCCACCAGTGCTTCGATCGGGGGTCCCACCGGGGAGCTGTTTTTT. Translating gives CATSASIGGPTGELFF.

This clone was seen a single time. The chain recombines TRBV11-3 with TRBJ2-1; tentative D call: TRBD2 (5 bases). CDR3 length equals 14 residues. The germline V gene encodes CDR1 SGHNT and CDR2 YENEEA. V was cut by 5 bases and J by 5 bases, with 13 bases left in between. CDR3 in DNA: TGTGCCAGCAGCAACCGGGATGGGGACAATGAGCAGTTCTTC. It encodes CASSNRDGDNEQFF.

The rearrangement links TRBV18 to TRBJ2-7; D gene unclear. V was pared by 5 bases and J by 2 bases, with 7 bases between. Per germline, CDR1 KGHSH and CDR2 LQKENI. This CDR3 spans 12 amino acids. In DNA form, the CDR3 reads TGTGCCAGCTCAATAAATACCTACGAGCAGTACTTC. It encodes CASSINTYEQYF.

The chain joins TRBV29-1 to TRBJ2-2; TRBD1 matches 8 bases. CDR1 is SQVTM, CDR2 ANQGSEA, per germline. The V and J ends lost 6 bases and 3 bases, in that order; junction bases with no gene match: 6. This CDR3 has 14 residues. The CDR3 here is CSVAGGADTGELFF. CDR3 nucleotides: TGCAGCGTCGCAGGGGGCGCGGACACCGGGGAGCTGTTTTTT.

The rearrangement joins TRBV19 to TRBJ2-7, with 11 positions matching TRBD2. From germline, CDR1 is LNHDA and CDR2 SQIVND (reference sequence). V was pared by 6 bases and J by 2 bases, with 6 bases of the junction left unmatched. This CDR3 spans 15 amino acids. Here the CDR3 DNA reads TGTGCCAGTAGGGAGACTAGCGGGAACACCTACGAGCAGTACTTC. Its translation is CASRETSGNTYEQYF. The full variable domain, its missing parts supplied by reference TRBV19 and TRBJ2-7, is DGGITQSPKYLFRKEGQNVTLSCEQNLNHDAMYWYRQDPGQGLRLIYYSQIVNDFQKGDIAEGYSVSREKKESFPLTVTSAQKNPTAFYLCASRETSGNTYEQYFGPGTRLTVT.

The chain couples TRBV10-2 to TRBJ2-7; 7 bases are a match to TRBD1. The CDR3 extends over 15 amino acids. The ends lost 6 bases at V and 5 bases at J; junction bases unmatched: 13. From germline, CDR1 is WSHSY and CDR2 SAAADI. The CDR3 is CASSKVPGQRNEQYF. In DNA, the CDR3 is TGCGCCAGCAGCAAAGTCCCGGGACAGCGCAACGAGCAGTACTTC.

This clone came up a few times. The chain joins TRBV7-6 to TRBJ1-5; 8 bases match TRBD1. This CDR3 spans 15 amino acids. The germline gives CDR1 SGHVS, CDR2 FNYEAQ. V was pared by 3 bases and J by 3 bases, with 4 bases of the junction left unmatched. The DNA for the CDR3 is TGTGCCAGCAGCTTGACAGGGGAATACAATCAGCCCCAGCATTTT. This sequence encodes CASSLTGEYNQPQHF. Full variable domain (remainder filled in from reference TRBV7-6 and TRBJ1-5): GAGVSQSPRYKVTKRGQDVALRCDPISGHVSLYWYRQALGQGPEFLTYFNYEAQQDKSGLPNDRFSAERPEGSISTLTIQRTEQRDSAMYRCASSLTGEYNQPQHFGDGTRLSIL.

The gene calls are TRBV30 and TRBJ1-2; 8 nucleotides align to TRBD1. The CDR3 length is 16 residues. Germline V CDR1 and CDR2: GTSNPN, SVGIG (reference sequence). V dropped 0 bases and J dropped 3; count of bases not matched to a gene: 9. The CDR3 DNA is TGTGCCTGGAGTGTACCCGGCAGGGGGCGCGACTATGGCTACACCTTC. Its protein is CAWSVPGRGRDYGYTF.

The CDR3 nucleotides are TGTGCCAGCAGTGATGCGGGGGCAACTACGGAGGAGACCCAGTACTTC. Its protein product is CASSDAGATTEETQYF. The chain joins TRBV2 to TRBJ2-5; the D gene is possibly TRBD2 (7 bases). The V end lost 3 bases, the J end lost 5 bases, and 19 bases lay between the germline ends. CDR1 and CDR2 from the germline V gene are SNHLY and FYNNEI. This CDR3 spans 16 amino acids.

The chain combines TRBV6-5 with TRBJ2-7, with D possibly matching TRBD1 (6 bases). The CDR3 extends over 15 amino acids. Germline V gene lookup returns CDR1 MNHEY and CDR2 SVGAGI. Trimming stripped 5 bases from V and 5 bases from J, with 19 bases between. CDR3 in amino acids: CASSPSRGAFHEQYF. The CDR3 coding sequence is TGTGCCAGCAGTCCCTCCAGGGGCGCTTTCCACGAGCAGTACTTC.

CDR3 protein: CAGWPSGFGELFF. CDR3 in DNA: TGTGCCGGCTGGCCGTCAGGGTTCGGGGAGCTGTTTTTT. V is TRBV6-6 and J is TRBJ2-2; tentative D call: TRBD1 (5 bases). The germline gives CDR1 MNHNY, CDR2 SVGAGI (reference sequence). The CDR3 has 13 residues. The V and J ends lost 11 bases and 7 bases respectively, with 17 bases between them.